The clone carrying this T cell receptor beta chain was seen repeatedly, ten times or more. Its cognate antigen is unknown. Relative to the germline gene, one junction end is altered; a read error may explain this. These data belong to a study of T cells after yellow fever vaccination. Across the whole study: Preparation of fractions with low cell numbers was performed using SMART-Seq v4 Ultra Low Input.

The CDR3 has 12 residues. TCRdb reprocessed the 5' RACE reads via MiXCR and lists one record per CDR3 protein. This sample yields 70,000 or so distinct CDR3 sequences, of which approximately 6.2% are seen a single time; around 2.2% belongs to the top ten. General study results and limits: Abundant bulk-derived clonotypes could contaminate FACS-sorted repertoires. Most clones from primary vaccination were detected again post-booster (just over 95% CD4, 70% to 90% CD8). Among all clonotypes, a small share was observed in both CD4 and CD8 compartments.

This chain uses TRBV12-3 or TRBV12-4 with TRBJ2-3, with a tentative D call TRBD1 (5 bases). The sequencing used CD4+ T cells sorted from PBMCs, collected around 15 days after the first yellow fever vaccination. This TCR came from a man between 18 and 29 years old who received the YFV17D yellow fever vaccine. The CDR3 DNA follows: TGTGCCAGCAGTCCCGACTCAGGTCGCAGGGATTTT. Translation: CASSPDSGRRDF.